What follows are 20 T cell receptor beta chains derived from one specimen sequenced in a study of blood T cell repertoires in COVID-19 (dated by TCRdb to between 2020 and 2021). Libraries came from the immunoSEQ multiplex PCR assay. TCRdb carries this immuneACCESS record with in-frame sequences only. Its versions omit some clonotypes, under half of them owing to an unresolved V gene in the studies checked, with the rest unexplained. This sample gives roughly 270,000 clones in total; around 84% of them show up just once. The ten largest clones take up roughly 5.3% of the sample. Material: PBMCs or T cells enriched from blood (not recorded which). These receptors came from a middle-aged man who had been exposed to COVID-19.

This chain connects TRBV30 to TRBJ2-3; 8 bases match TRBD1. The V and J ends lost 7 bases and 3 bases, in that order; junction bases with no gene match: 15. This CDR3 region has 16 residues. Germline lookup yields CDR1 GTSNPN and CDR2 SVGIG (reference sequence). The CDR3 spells CASGRGQGQLTDTQYF. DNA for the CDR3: TGTGCCTCGGGACGCGGACAGGGACAGCTAACAGATACGCAGTATTTT.

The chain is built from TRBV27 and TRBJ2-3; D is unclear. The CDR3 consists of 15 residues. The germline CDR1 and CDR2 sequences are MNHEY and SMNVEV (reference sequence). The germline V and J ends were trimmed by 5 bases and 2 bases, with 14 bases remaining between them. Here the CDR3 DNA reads TGTGCCAGCAGTGAGAGCAGACTGTTCACAGATACGCAGTATTTT. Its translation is CASSESRLFTDTQYF.

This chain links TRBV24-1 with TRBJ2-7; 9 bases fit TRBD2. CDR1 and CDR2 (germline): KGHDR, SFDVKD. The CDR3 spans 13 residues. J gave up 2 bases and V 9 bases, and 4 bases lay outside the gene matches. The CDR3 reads CATGLAGTYEQYF. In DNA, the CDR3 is TGTGCCACCGGTCTAGCGGGGACCTACGAGCAGTACTTC.

The CDR3, as DNA: TGTGCCAGCAGCACTAGGGGACAGTCCCACGAGCAGTACTTC. As protein: CASSTRGQSHEQYF. The rearrangement links TRBV5-6 to TRBJ2-7, with 7 bases aligning to TRBD1. The V gene's germline CDR1 is SGHDT and CDR2 YYEEEE. V lost 4 bases, J lost 5 bases, and 9 bases stayed unmatched. The CDR3 spans 14 residues.

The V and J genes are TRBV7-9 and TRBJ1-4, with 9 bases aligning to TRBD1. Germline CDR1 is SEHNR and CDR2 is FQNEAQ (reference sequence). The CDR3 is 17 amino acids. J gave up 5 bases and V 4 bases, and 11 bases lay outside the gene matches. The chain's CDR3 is CASSSNYRGRANEKLFF. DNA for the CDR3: TGTGCCAGCAGCTCCAACTACAGGGGGCGCGCGAATGAAAAACTGTTTTTT.

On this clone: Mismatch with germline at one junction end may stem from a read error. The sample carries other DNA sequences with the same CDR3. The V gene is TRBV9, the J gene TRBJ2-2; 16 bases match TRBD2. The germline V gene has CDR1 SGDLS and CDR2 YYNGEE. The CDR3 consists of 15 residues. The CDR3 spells CASRGLAGGTGELFF. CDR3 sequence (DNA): TGTGCCAGCAGGGGACTAGCGGGAGGGACCGGGGAACTGTTTTTT.

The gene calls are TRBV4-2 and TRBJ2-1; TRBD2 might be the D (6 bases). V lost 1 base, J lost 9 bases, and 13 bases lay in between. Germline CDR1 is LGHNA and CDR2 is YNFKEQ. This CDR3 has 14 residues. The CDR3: CASSQGGDQREQFF. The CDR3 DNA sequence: TGTGCCAGCAGCCAAGGGGGGGACCAGCGTGAGCAGTTCTTC.

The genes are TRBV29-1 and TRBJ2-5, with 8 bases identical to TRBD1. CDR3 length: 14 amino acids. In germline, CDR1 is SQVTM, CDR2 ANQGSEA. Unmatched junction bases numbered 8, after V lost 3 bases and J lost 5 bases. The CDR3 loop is CSVDRQGARETQYF. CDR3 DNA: TGCAGCGTTGACCGGCAGGGGGCGCGGGAGACCCAGTACTTC.

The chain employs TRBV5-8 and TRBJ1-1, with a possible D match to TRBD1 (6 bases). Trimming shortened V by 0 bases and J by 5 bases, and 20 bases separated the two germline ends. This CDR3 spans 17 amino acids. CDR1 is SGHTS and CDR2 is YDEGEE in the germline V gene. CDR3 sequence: CASSLASPGTSETEAFF. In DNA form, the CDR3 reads TGTGCCAGCAGCTTGGCATCGCCAGGGACAAGCGAGACTGAAGCTTTCTTT.

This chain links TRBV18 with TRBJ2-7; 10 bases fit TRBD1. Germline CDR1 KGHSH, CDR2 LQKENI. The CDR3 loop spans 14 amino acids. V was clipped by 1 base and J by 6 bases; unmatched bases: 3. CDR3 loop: CASSPRDRGFEQYF. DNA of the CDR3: TGTGCCAGCTCACCACGGGACAGGGGTTTCGAGCAGTACTTC.

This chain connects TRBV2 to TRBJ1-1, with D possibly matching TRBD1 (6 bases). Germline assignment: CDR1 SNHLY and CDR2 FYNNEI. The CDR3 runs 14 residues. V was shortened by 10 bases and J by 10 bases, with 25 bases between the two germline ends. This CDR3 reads CATHKRTASSGAFF. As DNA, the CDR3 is TGTGCCACCCATAAGAGGACAGCTTCCTCAGGAGCTTTCTTT.

The CDR3 nucleotides read TGTGCCAGCTCACCCGGGAGCGGCGAGACCCAGTACTTC. Its protein is CASSPGSGETQYF. The rearrangement links TRBV18 to TRBJ2-5; D possibly corresponds to TRBD2 (6 bases). CDR1 and CDR2 (germline): KGHSH, LQKENI. V was shortened by 3 bases and J by 5 bases, with 10 bases between the two germline ends. The CDR3 is 13 amino acids.

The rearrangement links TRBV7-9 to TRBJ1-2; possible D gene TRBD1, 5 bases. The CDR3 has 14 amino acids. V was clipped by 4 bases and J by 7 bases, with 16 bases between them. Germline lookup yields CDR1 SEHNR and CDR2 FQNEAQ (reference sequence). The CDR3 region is CASSSRTIVFGYTF. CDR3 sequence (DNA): TGTGCCAGCAGCTCGAGGACAATAGTGTTTGGCTACACCTTC.

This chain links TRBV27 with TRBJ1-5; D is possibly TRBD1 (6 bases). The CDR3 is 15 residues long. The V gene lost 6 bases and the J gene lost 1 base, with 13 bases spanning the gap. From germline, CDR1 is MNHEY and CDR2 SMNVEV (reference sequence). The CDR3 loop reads CASSWTGTSNQPQHF. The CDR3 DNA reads TGTGCCAGCAGCTGGACGGGGACAAGCAATCAGCCCCAGCATTTT.

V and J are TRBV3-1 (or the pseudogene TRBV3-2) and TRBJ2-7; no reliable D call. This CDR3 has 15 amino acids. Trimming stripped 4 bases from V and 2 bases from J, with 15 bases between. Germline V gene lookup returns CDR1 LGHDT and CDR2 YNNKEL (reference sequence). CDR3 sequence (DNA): TGTGCCAGCAGCCGGCAGGTAACCTCGACCTACGAGCAGTACTTC. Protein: CASSRQVTSTYEQYF.

The CDR3 loop is CASSLLSTGELFF. The CDR3 DNA reads TGTGCCAGCAGCTTACTGTCCACCGGGGAGCTGTTTTTT. This rearrangement joins TRBV7-9 to TRBJ2-2; no reliable D call. Per the germline V gene, CDR1 is SEHNR and CDR2 is FQNEAQ (reference sequence). This CDR3 has 13 residues. Trimming took off 2 bases at V and 4 bases at J, with 5 bases between the two ends.

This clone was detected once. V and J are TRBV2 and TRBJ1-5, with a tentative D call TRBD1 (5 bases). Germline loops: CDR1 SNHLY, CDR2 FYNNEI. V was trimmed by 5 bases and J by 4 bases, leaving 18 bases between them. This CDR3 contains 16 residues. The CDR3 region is CASSSTLGGANQPQHF. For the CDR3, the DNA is TGTGCCAGCAGTTCCACCCTCGGAGGGGCAAATCAGCCCCAGCATTTT.

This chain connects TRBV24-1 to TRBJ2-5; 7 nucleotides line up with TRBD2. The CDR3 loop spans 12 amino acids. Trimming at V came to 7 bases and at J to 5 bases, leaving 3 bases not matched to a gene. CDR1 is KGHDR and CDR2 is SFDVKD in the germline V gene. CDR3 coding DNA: TGTGCCACCAGGGGGGGGTCGGAGACCCAGTACTTC. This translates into CATRGGSETQYF.

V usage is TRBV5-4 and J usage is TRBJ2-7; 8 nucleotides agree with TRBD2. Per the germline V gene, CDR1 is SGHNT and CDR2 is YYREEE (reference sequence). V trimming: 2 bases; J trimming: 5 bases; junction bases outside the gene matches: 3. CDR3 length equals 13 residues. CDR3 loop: CASSFSGSDEQYF. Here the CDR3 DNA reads TGTGCCAGCAGCTTCAGCGGGAGTGACGAGCAGTACTTC.

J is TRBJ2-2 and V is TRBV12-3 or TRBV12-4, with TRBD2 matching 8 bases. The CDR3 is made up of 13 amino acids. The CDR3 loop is CAGQREITGELFF. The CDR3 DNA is TGTGCTGGTCAGCGGGAGATCACCGGGGAGCTGTTTTTT.